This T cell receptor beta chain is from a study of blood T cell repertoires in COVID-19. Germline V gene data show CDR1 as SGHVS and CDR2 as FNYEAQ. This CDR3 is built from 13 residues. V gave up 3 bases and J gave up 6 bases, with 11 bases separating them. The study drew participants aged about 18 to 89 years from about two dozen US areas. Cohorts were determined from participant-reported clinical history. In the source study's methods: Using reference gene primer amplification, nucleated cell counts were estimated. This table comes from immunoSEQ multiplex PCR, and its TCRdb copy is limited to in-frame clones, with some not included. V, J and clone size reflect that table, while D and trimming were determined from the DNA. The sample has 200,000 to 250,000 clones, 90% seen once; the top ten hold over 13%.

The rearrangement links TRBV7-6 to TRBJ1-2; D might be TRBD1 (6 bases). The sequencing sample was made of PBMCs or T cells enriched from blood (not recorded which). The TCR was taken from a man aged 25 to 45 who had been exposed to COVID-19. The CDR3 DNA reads TGTGCCAGCAGCTTTCAGGGGTTTGATGGCTACACCTTC. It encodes CASSFQGFDGYTF.